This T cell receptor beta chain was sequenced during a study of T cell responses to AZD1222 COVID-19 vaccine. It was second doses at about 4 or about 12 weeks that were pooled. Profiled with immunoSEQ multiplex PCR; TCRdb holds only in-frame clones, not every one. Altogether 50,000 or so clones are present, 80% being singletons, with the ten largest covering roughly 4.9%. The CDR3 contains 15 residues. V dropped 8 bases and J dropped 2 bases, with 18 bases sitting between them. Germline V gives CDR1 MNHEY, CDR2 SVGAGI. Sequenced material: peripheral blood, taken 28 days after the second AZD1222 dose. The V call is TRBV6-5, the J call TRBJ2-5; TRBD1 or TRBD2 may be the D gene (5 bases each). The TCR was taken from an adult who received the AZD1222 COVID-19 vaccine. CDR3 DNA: TGTGCCAGCGTTACGAGGTGGGGGTTACAAGAGACCCAGTACTTC. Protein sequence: CASVTRWGLQETQYF.